Sequencing of this T cell receptor (beta chain) was carried out in a study of Graves' ophthalmopathy and Graves' hyperthyroidism. Amplified TCR beta CDR3 regions were obtained using RNA transcripts as template. Investigators did first-round RT-PCR with HTBI primers, then second-round multiplex PCR. Using its own MiXCR run on the multiplex PCR reads, TCRdb lists one record per CDR3 protein. The sample includes under 350,000 distinct CDR3 sequences, roughly a sixth of them seen just once. This clonotype was observed many times. Antigen specificity is unknown. V was shortened by 3 bases and J by 10 bases, with 18 bases between the two germline ends. The CDR3 sequence is 14 residues long. Study outcomes and limitations: Most thyroid-expanded clonotypes exceeding 0.001 frequency were also found in blood.

The receptor was isolated from an adult man with Graves' ophthalmopathy. Material: peripheral blood. The V call is TRBV12-3 or TRBV12-4, the J call TRBJ2-5; possibly TRBD1 or TRBD2 for D (5 bases each). The DNA for the CDR3 is TGTGCCAGCAGTTTCGGAAGGGACGGCGTAGTCCAGTACTTC. This translates into CASSFGRDGVVQYF.